This T cell receptor beta chain derives from a study of chemoradiotherapy in HPV16-positive cancers. Findings and limits, study-wide: Candidate HPV-specific clones and E7-related TCR motifs grew in tumor during treatment.

Sequencing used immunoSEQ multiplex PCR; TCRdb keeps in-frame clones, though not all of them. Seen here are fewer than 30,000 clones, approximately 95% observed once, and the top ten hold 2.5% to 3.5%. Remarks on this clone: Antigen: not known.

Germline loops: CDR1 SGHNT, CDR2 YYREEE (reference sequence). With 0 bases removed from V and 1 base from J, the gap between germline ends came to 7 bases. The length of the CDR3 is 14 residues. Repeated repertoire sampling spanned the course of chemoradiotherapy. This clonotype was sampled from a human donor with HPV-associated anogenital cancer. The biological material was taken from a patient who underwent chemoradiotherapy. The V call is TRBV5-4, the J call TRBJ2-5; D is possibly TRBD1 (6 bases). The CDR3 is CASSLARGQETQYF. In nucleotides, the CDR3 is TGTGCCAGCAGCTTGGCCAGGGGCCAAGAGACCCAGTACTTC.